The 11 T cell receptor beta chains given below trace back to one sample, sequenced in a study of blood T cell repertoires in COVID-19. TCRdb keeps only in-frame clones here, not all; method: immunoSEQ multiplex PCR. The data contain approximately 66,000 clones, 85% to 90% of them singletons. The sequenced material came from peripheral blood. These receptors were collected from a man aged 55 to 70 with acute or convalescent COVID-19.

The chain links TRBV3-1 (or the pseudogene TRBV3-2) to TRBJ2-2; D ambiguous. The germline CDR1 and CDR2 sequences are LGHDT and YNNKEL (reference sequence). V was pared by 1 base and J by 7 bases, with 10 bases between. The CDR3 loop spans 14 amino acids. CDR3 protein: CASSQVPGIGELFF. The CDR3 nucleotides are TGTGCCAGCAGCCAAGTCCCAGGAATCGGGGAGCTGTTTTTT.

The chain has TRBV5-1 and TRBJ1-1; D is possibly TRBD1 (5 bases). Germline CDR1 reads SGHRS; CDR2 reads YFSETQ. CDR3 length: 14 amino acids. Trimming left V 2 bases short and J 0 bases short, with 8 bases between. This CDR3 is CASSLQAMNTEAFF. CDR3 coding DNA: TGCGCCAGCAGCTTACAGGCCATGAACACTGAAGCTTTCTTT.

V gene TRBV18 combines with J gene TRBJ2-5; TRBD1 aligns across 7 bases. The ends lost 3 bases at V and 3 bases at J; junction bases unmatched: 1. This CDR3 region has 13 residues. The germline V gene has CDR1 KGHSH and CDR2 LQKENI. CDR3 sequence (DNA): TGTGCCAGCTCACCCGGACAGGAAGAGACCCAGTACTTC. It translates to CASSPGQEETQYF.

The chain links TRBV10-2 to TRBJ2-3; 9 bases match TRBD1. V lost 0 bases, J lost 2 bases, and 9 bases stayed unmatched. Germline V gives CDR1 WSHSY, CDR2 SAAADI. The CDR3 runs 18 residues. The CDR3 region is CASSESTPGTGLTDTQYF. Written as DNA, the CDR3 is TGCGCCAGCAGTGAGTCGACCCCCGGGACAGGGCTCACAGATACGCAGTATTTT.

The rearrangement links TRBV29-1 to TRBJ2-1; 11 bases line up with TRBD1. V was clipped by 6 bases and J by 6 bases; unmatched bases: 7. This CDR3 spans 14 amino acids. Germline V gene lookup returns CDR1 SQVTM and CDR2 ANQGSEA. CDR3 protein: CSVYRDRGSNEQFF. The CDR3 bases are TGCAGCGTGTACCGGGACAGGGGGAGCAATGAGCAGTTCTTC.

The rearrangement joins TRBV11-2 to TRBJ2-1, with TRBD2 as a possible D gene (5 bases). Germline V CDR1 and CDR2: SGHAT, FQNNGV. V was pared by 3 bases and J by 2 bases, with 11 bases between. This CDR3 region has 15 residues. This CDR3 is CASSFLEGAYNEQFF. The CDR3 DNA follows: TGTGCCAGCAGCTTCTTAGAGGGCGCCTACAATGAGCAGTTCTTC.

V usage is TRBV29-1 and J usage is TRBJ1-1, with 7 positions matching TRBD1. This CDR3 region has 13 residues. J gave up 6 bases and V 4 bases, and 8 bases lay outside the gene matches. Germline CDR1 is SQVTM and CDR2 is ANQGSEA. CDR3: CSVGPYTGAEAFF. In nucleotides, the CDR3 is TGCAGCGTTGGGCCATATACAGGGGCTGAAGCTTTCTTT. The entire variable domain, with the rest obtained from reference TRBV29-1 and TRBJ1-1, is as follows: SAVISQKPSRDICQRGTSLTIQCQVDSQVTMMFWYRQQPGQSLTLIATANQGSEATYESGFVIDKFPISRPNLTFSTLTVSNMSPEDSSIYLCSVGPYTGAEAFFGQGTRLTVV.

The J gene is TRBJ1-1, the V gene TRBV6-2 or TRBV6-3; D may be TRBD1 (5 bases). The CDR3 extends over 21 amino acids. Germline CDR1 and CDR2: MNHEY and SVGEGT. Trimming cost V 5 bases and J 0 bases, with 31 bases left between them. The CDR3 nucleotides read TGTGCCAGCAGTCCACGTTGGAGGAGGGAGAGGGGACCAAACATGAACACTGAAGCTTTCTTT. This translates into CASSPRWRRERGPNMNTEAFF.

This chain joins TRBV7-9 and TRBJ2-3; a weak D match, TRBD2 (6 bases). This CDR3 region has 15 residues. CDR1 is SEHNR, CDR2 FQNEAQ, per germline (reference sequence). Deletions cut 6 bases from V and 1 base from J, with 14 bases between. The CDR3: CASSAKGGGTDTQYF. The CDR3 region has the DNA TGTGCCAGCAGTGCGAAGGGCGGGGGCACAGATACGCAGTATTTT.

This clone was picked up one time. V gene TRBV5-1 combines with J gene TRBJ2-5, with 7 nucleotides matching TRBD1. Germline V gene lookup returns CDR1 SGHRS and CDR2 YFSETQ. V dropped 2 bases and J dropped 3; count of bases not matched to a gene: 1. The CDR3 extends over 13 amino acids. CDR3 sequence reads: CASSFTGEETQYF. CDR3 in DNA: TGCGCCAGCAGCTTCACAGGGGAAGAGACCCAGTACTTC.

The chain joins TRBV9 to TRBJ1-2, with TRBD1 matching 9 bases. V shed 3 bases and J 3 bases; nucleotides not matched to a gene: 9. CDR3 length equals 16 residues. Germline CDR1 and CDR2: SGDLS and YYNGEE. CDR3 residues: CASSALGRDRDYGYTF. The CDR3 DNA reads TGTGCCAGCAGCGCATTAGGTAGGGACAGGGACTATGGCTACACCTTC.